This T cell receptor beta chain was found in a study of T cell repertoires in cytomegalovirus infection. This clonotype came up many times. Germline values: CDR1 SGHVS, CDR2 FQNEAQ. Trimming took 0 bases from V and 7 from J, leaving 10 bases between them. This CDR3 is built from 15 residues. TCRdb re-derived calls from the reads in MiXCR, one entry per CDR3 protein. Of some 400,000 distinct CDR3 sequences in the sample, 15% to 20% were seen once. The TCR was taken from a human donor in good health (CMV status not recorded). Some clones in this sample may be carry-over from other donors' samples. The material sequenced was PBMCs. The chain carries TRBV7-8 and TRBJ2-6; D is ambiguous. CDR3 sequence reads: CASSLALWIANVLTF. CDR3 in DNA: TGTGCCAGCAGCTTAGCGCTATGGATAGCCAACGTCCTGACTTTC. Full variable domain (missing parts from reference TRBV7-8 and TRBJ2-6): GAGVSQSPRYKVAKRGQDVALRCDPISGHVSLFWYQQALGQGPEFLTYFQNEAQLDKSGLPSDRFFAERPEGSVSTLKIQRTQQEDSAVYLCASSLALWIANVLTFGAGSRLTVL.